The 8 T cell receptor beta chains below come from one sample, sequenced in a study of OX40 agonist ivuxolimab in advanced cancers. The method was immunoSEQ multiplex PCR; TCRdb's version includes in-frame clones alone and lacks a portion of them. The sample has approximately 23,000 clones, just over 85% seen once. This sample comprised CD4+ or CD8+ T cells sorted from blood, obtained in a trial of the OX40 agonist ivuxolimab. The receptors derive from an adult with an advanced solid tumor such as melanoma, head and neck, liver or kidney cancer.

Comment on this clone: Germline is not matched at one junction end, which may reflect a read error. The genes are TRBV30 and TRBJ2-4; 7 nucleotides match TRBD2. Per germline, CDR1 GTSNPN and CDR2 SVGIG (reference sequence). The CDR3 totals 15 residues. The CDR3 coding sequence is TGTGCCTGGACGGATGAAACCGCGGGGGAAAAAATTCAGTACTTC. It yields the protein CAWTDETAGEKIQYF.

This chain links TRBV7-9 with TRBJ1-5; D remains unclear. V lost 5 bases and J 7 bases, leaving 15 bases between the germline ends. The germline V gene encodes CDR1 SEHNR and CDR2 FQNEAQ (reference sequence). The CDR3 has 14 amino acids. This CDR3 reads CASSPPGFSQPQHF. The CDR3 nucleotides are TGTGCCAGCAGCCCTCCGGGGTTTTCCCAGCCCCAGCATTTT.

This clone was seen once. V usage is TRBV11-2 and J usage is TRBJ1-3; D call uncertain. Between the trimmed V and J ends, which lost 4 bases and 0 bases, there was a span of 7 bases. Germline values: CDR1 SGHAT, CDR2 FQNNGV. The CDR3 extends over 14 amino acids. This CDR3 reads CASSSLPSGNTIYF. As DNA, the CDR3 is TGTGCCAGCAGCTCCTTACCCTCTGGAAACACCATATATTTT. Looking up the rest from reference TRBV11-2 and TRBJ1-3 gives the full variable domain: EAGVAQSPRYKIIEKRQSVAFWCNPISGHATLYWYQQILGQGPKLLIQFQNNGVVDDSQLPKDRFSAERLKGVDSTLKIQPAKLEDSAVYLCASSSLPSGNTIYFGEGSWLTVV.

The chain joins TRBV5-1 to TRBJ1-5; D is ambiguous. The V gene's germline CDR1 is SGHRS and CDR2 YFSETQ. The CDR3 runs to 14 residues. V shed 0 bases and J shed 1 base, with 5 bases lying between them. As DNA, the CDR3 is TGCGCCAGCAGCTTGGGGGGAAGCAATCAGCCCCAGCATTTT. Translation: CASSLGGSNQPQHF.

The CDR3 reads CASSKYREDTQYF. The CDR3 DNA follows: TGCGCCAGCAGTAAATACAGGGAAGATACGCAGTATTTT. This sequence joins TRBV4-1 and TRBJ2-3; D is possibly TRBD1 (6 bases). The CDR3 is 13 residues long. Germline assignment: CDR1 MGHRA and CDR2 YSYEKL. Trimming left V 6 bases short and J 5 bases short, with 12 bases between.

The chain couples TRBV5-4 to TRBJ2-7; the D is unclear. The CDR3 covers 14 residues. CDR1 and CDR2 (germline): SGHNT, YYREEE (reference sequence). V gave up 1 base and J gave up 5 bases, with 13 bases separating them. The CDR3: CASSLQNPLDEQYF. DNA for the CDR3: TGTGCCAGCAGCTTGCAGAACCCCCTAGACGAGCAGTACTTC.

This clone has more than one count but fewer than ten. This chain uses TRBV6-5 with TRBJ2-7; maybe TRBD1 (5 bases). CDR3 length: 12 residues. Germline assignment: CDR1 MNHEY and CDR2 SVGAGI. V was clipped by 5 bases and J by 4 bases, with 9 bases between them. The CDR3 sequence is CASSATAYEQYF. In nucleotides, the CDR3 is TGTGCCAGCAGTGCGACAGCTTACGAGCAGTACTTC.

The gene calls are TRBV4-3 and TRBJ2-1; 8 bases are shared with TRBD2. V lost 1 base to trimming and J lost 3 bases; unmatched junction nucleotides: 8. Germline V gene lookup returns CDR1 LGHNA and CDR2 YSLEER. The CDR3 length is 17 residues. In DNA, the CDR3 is TGCGCCAGCAGCCAAGCAGCGGGGGCCTCCCTCTACAATGAGCAGTTCTTC. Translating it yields CASSQAAGASLYNEQFF.